This T cell receptor (beta chain) was found in a study of T cell responses to AZD1222 COVID-19 vaccine. Study-wide findings and caveats: Nearly half of spike-specific TCRs reportedly go after variant regions that carry no mutations. With two AZD1222 doses given, Spike-specific TCR breadth and depth both rose. Among vaccine-associated CD4 TCRs, coverage spanned spike, with dominance at 160-218 and 743-854.

On this clone itself: Its antigen is currently unknown.

Germline V lookup: CDR1 SEHNR, CDR2 FQNEAQ (reference sequence). The CDR3 is 12 residues long. V was shortened by 2 bases and J by 6 bases, with 5 bases between the two germline ends. Here immunoSEQ multiplex PCR was the method, and the copy in TCRdb shows in-frame clones only, minus some. Among about 100,000 clones listed, over 90% were seen once. The genes are TRBV7-9 and TRBJ2-1, with unresolved D. The sample was peripheral blood, taken on day 0 of AZD1222 vaccination. This clonotype was obtained from an adult in good health. Here the CDR3 reads CASSLLSNEQFF. The CDR3 DNA reads as TGTGCCAGCAGCTTACTGTCCAATGAGCAGTTCTTC.